The 21 T cell receptor beta chains reported below all come from one sample, sequenced in a study of blood T cell repertoires in COVID-19. Only in-frame clones appear in the TCRdb table, and some are missing; sequencing was by immunoSEQ multiplex PCR. The sample carries more than 95,000 clones, approximately 79% recorded once. The sample was peripheral blood. Source of these receptors: a middle-aged man with acute or convalescent COVID-19.

V gene TRBV4-1 combines with J gene TRBJ2-2; 8 bases line up with TRBD2. This CDR3 is built from 15 residues. Germline values: CDR1 MGHRA, CDR2 YSYEKL. With V trimmed by 1 base and J by 7 bases, 5 bases remained unmatched. The CDR3 DNA follows: TGCGCCAGCAGCCAAGTAGCGGGACCGAACGGGGAGCTGTTTTTT. Protein product: CASSQVAGPNGELFF.

The chain has TRBV3-1 (or the pseudogene TRBV3-2) and TRBJ2-1; 8 bases fit TRBD2. The CDR3 has 14 amino acids. From germline, CDR1 is LGHDT and CDR2 YNNKEL (reference sequence). V dropped 4 bases and J dropped 10; count of bases not matched to a gene: 9. Here the CDR3 reads CASSLGKREKEQFF. DNA of the CDR3: TGTGCCAGCAGCCTTGGCAAGCGGGAGAAAGAGCAGTTCTTC.

This clone appeared a few times. The chain uses TRBV5-1 and TRBJ2-7; weak D call: TRBD2 (6 bases). The CDR3 loop spans 13 amino acids. Germline lookup yields CDR1 SGHRS and CDR2 YFSETQ. The ends were cut back, 6 bases at V and 0 bases at J, with 10 bases in the middle. The DNA of the CDR3 is TGCGCCAGCAAGGCGGGACTCTCCTACGAGCAGTACTTC. It codes for CASKAGLSYEQYF.

V usage is TRBV7-6 and J usage is TRBJ2-1; 13 bases fit TRBD2. The junction had 2 bases not matched to a gene; V was cut back by 2 bases and J by 4 bases. Germline CDR1 SGHVS, CDR2 FNYEAQ. This CDR3 contains 16 residues. CDR3 nucleotides: TGTGCCAGCAGCTTATTGACTAGCGGGGGGTACAATGAGCAGTTCTTC. It is translated as CASSLLTSGGYNEQFF.

The V call is TRBV7-3, the J call TRBJ1-5, with 7 bases aligning to TRBD1. Germline CDR1 and CDR2: SGHTA and FQGTGA. The CDR3 loop spans 15 amino acids. J was trimmed by 7 bases and V by 5 bases; bases with no gene match: 11. The CDR3 bases are TGTGCCAGCAGCCCAGAGTACAGGGGCAGGCAGCCCCAGCATTTT. Protein product: CASSPEYRGRQPQHF.

The chain is built from TRBV6-5 and TRBJ1-4; 8 bases are a match to TRBD1. The CDR3 is 13 residues long. V was pared by 6 bases and J by 7 bases, with 4 bases of the junction left unmatched. Germline V lookup: CDR1 MNHEY, CDR2 SVGAGI. The CDR3 spells CASRPGGSEKLFF. In DNA, the CDR3 is TGTGCCAGCAGACCAGGGGGCAGTGAAAAACTGTTTTTT.

This rearrangement joins TRBV6-5 to TRBJ2-5, with D tentatively TRBD1 (6 bases). The germline V gene encodes CDR1 MNHEY and CDR2 SVGAGI. V shed 2 bases and J shed 4 bases, with 17 bases lying between them. CDR3 size: 16 residues. CDR3 loop: CASSYMGAPVLETQYF. The CDR3 nucleotides read TGTGCCAGCAGTTACATGGGGGCGCCGGTATTAGAGACCCAGTACTTC.

This clone was found a few times. V and J are TRBV9 and TRBJ2-5, with D tentatively TRBD1 (5 bases). The CDR3 length is 14 residues. V dropped 4 bases and J dropped 3 bases, with 13 bases sitting between them. Germline V CDR1 and CDR2: SGDLS, YYNGEE. CDR3 region: CASSLGAVEETQYF. CDR3 DNA: TGTGCCAGCAGCCTAGGGGCAGTCGAAGAGACCCAGTACTTC.

The genes are TRBV7-6 and TRBJ1-6; D unclear. Germline V gene data show CDR1 as SGHVS and CDR2 as FNYEAQ. The CDR3 has 16 amino acids. V gave up 2 bases and J gave up 7 bases, with 15 bases separating them. CDR3 sequence: CASSLRQTGENSPLHF. Here the CDR3 DNA reads TGTGCCAGCAGCTTACGGCAGACCGGGGAGAATTCACCCCTCCACTTT.

This clone has a handful of counts. V is TRBV15 and J is TRBJ1-1, with no clear D. This CDR3 has 15 amino acids. Trimming took off 2 bases at V and 4 bases at J, with 14 bases between the two ends. In germline, CDR1 is LNHNV, CDR2 YYDKDF (reference sequence). The CDR3 protein is CATSRTNEGSTEAFF. For the CDR3, the DNA is TGTGCCACCAGCAGAACTAACGAGGGAAGCACTGAAGCTTTCTTT.

This clone was observed a handful of times. V usage is TRBV3-1 (or the pseudogene TRBV3-2) and J usage is TRBJ2-7; TRBD2 agrees at 9 bases. Trimming at V came to 3 bases and at J to 3 bases, leaving 0 bases not matched to a gene. Germline V gene lookup returns CDR1 LGHDT and CDR2 YNNKEL (reference sequence). The CDR3 is 13 residues long. The CDR3 here is CASSQRGGYEQYF. As DNA, the CDR3 is TGTGCCAGCAGCCAGCGGGGGGGCTACGAGCAGTACTTC.

The chain links TRBV28 to TRBJ1-5, with D hard to call. Germline CDR1 is MDHEN and CDR2 is SYDVKM. CDR3 size: 13 residues. V was cut by 4 bases and J by 1 base, with 5 bases left in between. CDR3 nucleotide sequence: TGTGCCAGCAGTTCATTGAGCAATCAGCCCCAGCATTTT. Amino acid sequence: CASSSLSNQPQHF.

V and J are TRBV5-4 and TRBJ2-5; perhaps TRBD1 as D (7 bases). This CDR3 has 12 amino acids. Trimming stripped 9 bases from V and 5 bases from J, with 14 bases between. Germline CDR1 reads SGHNT; CDR2 reads YYREEE (reference sequence). The CDR3 spells CAIGGAGETQYF. The CDR3 region has the DNA TGTGCCATAGGGGGCGCGGGGGAGACCCAGTACTTC.

This chain connects TRBV6-5 to TRBJ1-4; D might be TRBD1 (5 bases). The CDR3 runs 13 residues. The V gene's germline CDR1 is MNHEY and CDR2 SVGAGI. Trimming cost V 10 bases and J 4 bases, with 13 bases left between them. The CDR3 sequence: CATGGDFNEKLFF. The DNA of the CDR3 is TGTGCCACGGGGGGGGACTTTAATGAAAAACTGTTTTTT.

The chain combines TRBV6-5 with TRBJ2-1; D uncertain. V dropped 7 bases and J dropped 9 bases, with 16 bases sitting between them. CDR3 length: 13 amino acids. Per the germline V gene, CDR1 is MNHEY and CDR2 is SVGAGI. CDR3 in amino acids: CASTMGPGREQFF. CDR3 nucleotides: TGTGCCAGCACCATGGGCCCAGGTCGTGAGCAGTTCTTC.

The chain combines TRBV11-2 with TRBJ1-1; D remains ambiguous. The CDR3 is 16 residues long. Trimming stripped 2 bases from V and 1 base from J, with 14 bases between. From germline, CDR1 is SGHAT and CDR2 FQNNGV. The CDR3 loop reads CASSLSGGPPNTEAFF. The DNA for the CDR3 is TGTGCCAGCAGCTTATCTGGAGGGCCGCCGAACACTGAAGCTTTCTTT.

The chain combines TRBV28 with TRBJ2-7; no definite D call. V was cut by 1 base and J by 2 bases, with 9 bases left in between. The CDR3 loop spans 14 amino acids. The germline CDR1 and CDR2 sequences are MDHEN and SYDVKM. CDR3 in amino acids: CASSLSPLAYEQYF. CDR3 DNA: TGTGCCAGCAGTTTATCACCCCTAGCCTACGAGCAGTACTTC.

V gene TRBV6-2 or TRBV6-3 combines with J gene TRBJ2-3; a possible D gene is TRBD2 (6 bases). The CDR3 has 18 residues. Trimming took off 1 base at V and 1 base at J, with 18 bases between the two ends. Germline-derived CDR1 and CDR2 are MNHEY and SVGEGT. The CDR3 here is CASSYYRPGGTGTDTQYF. The CDR3 bases are TGTGCCAGCAGTTACTACAGGCCTGGCGGGACTGGCACAGATACGCAGTATTTT.

The chain uses TRBV10-2 and TRBJ2-6; possible D gene TRBD2, 5 bases. Germline loops: CDR1 WSHSY, CDR2 SAAADI. The CDR3 covers 14 residues. V was trimmed by 7 bases and J by 3 bases, leaving 10 bases between them. CDR3 residues: CASKASNGANVLTF. DNA for the CDR3: TGCGCCAGCAAGGCTAGCAATGGGGCCAACGTCCTGACTTTC.

This chain uses TRBV7-9 with TRBJ2-1; TRBD2 matches at 10 bases. The CDR3 runs to 15 residues. The V gene's germline CDR1 is SEHNR and CDR2 FQNEAQ (reference sequence). The V gene end was trimmed by 6 bases and the J gene end by 7 bases; junction bases not matched to a gene: 9. In nucleotides, the CDR3 is TGTGCCAGCAGTTCGAGCGGGAGGGCCGGGAATGAGCAGTTCTTC. Translating it yields CASSSSGRAGNEQFF.

This clone was counted a single time. The CDR3 loop is CASTLDRGTHEQFF. CDR3 in DNA: TGTGCCAGCACCTTGGACAGGGGAACGCATGAGCAGTTCTTC. The chain links TRBV2 to TRBJ2-1, with 9 nucleotides matching TRBD1. There are 14 residues in the CDR3. J gave up 8 bases and V 7 bases, and 9 bases lay outside the gene matches. Germline CDR1 and CDR2: SNHLY and FYNNEI.